These 7 T cell receptor beta chains originate from one sample sequenced in a study of T cell responses to AZD1222 COVID-19 vaccine (dated by TCRdb to about 2021). The sample's time point, from its label and the paper: baseline before first vaccination. The label giving this sample's treatment or condition can be read as: meningococcal conjugate vaccine given as trial control. Library preparation was by the immunoSEQ multiplex PCR assay. What TCRdb holds here is the immuneACCESS table cut down to in-frame rearrangements. Part of the clones is not present; checked against another copy, under half of the missing clones reflect an unresolved V gene, and the others are unexplained. Across this sample there are 130,000 or so clones, with approximately 90% seen only once. The ten largest clones take up approximately 10% of the sample. Sequencing was performed on peripheral blood, taken on day 0 of MenACWY control vaccination. These receptors all come from an adult in good health.

In DNA form, the CDR3 reads TGTGCCAGCTCAACCGGAGCGGGGGGATACAATGAGCAGTTCTTC. It translates to CASSTGAGGYNEQFF. This chain joins TRBV18 and TRBJ2-1; 9 bases line up with TRBD2. The CDR3 is 15 amino acids. Germline-derived CDR1 and CDR2 are KGHSH and LQKENI. Unmatched junction bases numbered 6, after V lost 5 bases and J lost 4 bases.

CDR3 nucleotide sequence: TGTGCCAGCAGCATCGGGACAGGCTATTACAATGAGCAGTTCTTC. This translates into CASSIGTGYYNEQFF. The chain recombines TRBV7-9 with TRBJ2-1; 8 nucleotides agree with TRBD1. Germline V gene sequence: CDR1 SEHNR, CDR2 FQNEAQ (reference sequence). The CDR3 is made up of 15 amino acids. With V trimmed by 5 bases and J by 4 bases, 7 bases remained unmatched.

The chain uses TRBV11-3 and TRBJ2-7; possibly TRBD1 or TRBD2 for D (5 bases each). Germline V gene lookup returns CDR1 SGHNT and CDR2 YENEEA. V was cut by 0 bases and J by 2 bases, with 14 bases left in between. The CDR3 spans 16 residues. CDR3 residues: CASSLERGPGPYEQYF. As DNA, the CDR3 is TGTGCCAGCAGCTTAGAGAGGGGTCCGGGGCCCTACGAGCAGTACTTC. Variable domain in full (rest from reference TRBV11-3 and TRBJ2-7): EAGVVQSPRYKIIEKKQPVAFWCNPISGHNTLYWYLQNLGQGPELLIRYENEEAVDDSQLPKDRFSAERLKGVDSTLKIQPAELGDSAVYLCASSLERGPGPYEQYFGPGTRLTVT.

The CDR3 is CASSVASGGRDNEQFF. The CDR3 nucleotides read TGTGCCAGCAGCGTAGCTTCCGGCGGGAGGGACAATGAGCAGTTCTTC. This chain connects TRBV9 to TRBJ2-1; 9 positions match TRBD2. Germline lookup yields CDR1 SGDLS and CDR2 YYNGEE. CDR3 length: 16 residues. The trim removed 0 bases at V and 5 bases at J, leaving 6 bases unmatched. Full variable domain (rest looked up from reference TRBV9 and TRBJ2-1): DSGVTQTPKHLITATGQRVTLRCSPRSGDLSVYWYQQSLDQGLQFLIQYYNGEERAKGNILERFSAQQFPDLHSELNLSSLELGDSALYFCASSVASGGRDNEQFFGPGTRLTVL.

This sequence joins TRBV6-2 or TRBV6-3 and TRBJ2-1; 9 bases line up with TRBD1. In germline, CDR1 is MNHEY, CDR2 SVGEGT. V shed 5 bases, J shed 2 bases, and the junction held 4 bases outside the gene matches. The CDR3 consists of 15 residues. The CDR3 reads CASSEDRGTYNEQFF. CDR3 bases: TGTGCCAGCAGTGAGGACAGGGGCACCTACAATGAGCAGTTCTTC.

The gene calls are TRBV2 and TRBJ2-3; the match to TRBD2 covers 10 bases. The CDR3 contains 14 residues. Per germline, CDR1 SNHLY and CDR2 FYNNEI. Trimming at V came to 7 bases and at J to 4 bases, leaving 5 bases not matched to a gene. This chain's CDR3 is CASKVAGGSDTQYF. CDR3 coding DNA: TGTGCCAGCAAAGTAGCGGGAGGCTCAGATACGCAGTATTTT.

The chain carries TRBV5-1 and TRBJ2-7, with 7 bases identical to TRBD2. There are 15 residues in the CDR3. Unmatched junction bases numbered 5, after V lost 0 bases and J lost 2 bases. Germline-derived CDR1 and CDR2 are SGHRS and YFSETQ. In DNA form, the CDR3 reads TGCGCCAGCAGCTTGGATGGGGGAGGGGCCTACGAGCAGTACTTC. Its protein is CASSLDGGGAYEQYF.